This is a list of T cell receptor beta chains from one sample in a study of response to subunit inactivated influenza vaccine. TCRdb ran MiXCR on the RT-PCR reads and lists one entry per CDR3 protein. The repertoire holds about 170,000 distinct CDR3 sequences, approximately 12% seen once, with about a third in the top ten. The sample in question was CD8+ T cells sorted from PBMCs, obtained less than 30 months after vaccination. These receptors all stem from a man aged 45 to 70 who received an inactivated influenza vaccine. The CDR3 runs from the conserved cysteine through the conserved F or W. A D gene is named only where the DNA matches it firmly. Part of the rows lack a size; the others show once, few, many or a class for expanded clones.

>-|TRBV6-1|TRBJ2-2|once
TGTGCCAGCAGCCGCGACCCCTCCTCAACGCCCGGGGAGCTGTTTTTT
CASSRDPSSTPGELFF
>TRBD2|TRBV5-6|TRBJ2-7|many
TGTGCCAGCAGCGGTGGGACTAGCGGGAGGGCCGAGAGCTCCTACGAGCAGTACTTC
CASSGGTSGRAESSYEQYF
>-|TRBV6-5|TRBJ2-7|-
TGTGCCAGCAGTTATGATGGGACATTCTCCTACGAGCAGTACTTC
CASSYDGTFSYEQYF
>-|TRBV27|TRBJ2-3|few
TGTGCCAGCAGTTTATGGTCCCCTTCGCTGCCTGGCACAGATACGCAGTATTTT
CASSLWSPSLPGTDTQYF
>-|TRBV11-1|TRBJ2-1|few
TGTGCCAGCAGCCCCTCTTGGGTATGGGGGACGGGGGATAATGAGCAGTTCTTC
CASSPSWVWGTGDNEQFF
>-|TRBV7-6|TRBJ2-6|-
TGTGCCAGCAGCTTAGAAGGGAGTTCCATCGGGGCCAACGTCCTGACTTTC
CASSLEGSSIGANVLTF
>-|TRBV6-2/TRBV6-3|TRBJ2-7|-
TGTGCCAGCAGTCCTACAGCTTACGAGCAGTACTTC
CASSPTAYEQYF
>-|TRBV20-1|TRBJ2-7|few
TGCAGTGCCACCTCAAACCTCGAGCAGTACTTC
CSATSNLEQYF
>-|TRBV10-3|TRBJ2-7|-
TGTGCCATCAGTTCCCGGGACAACTCCTACGAGCAGTACTTC
CAISSRDNSYEQYF
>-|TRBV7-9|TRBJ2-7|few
TGTGCCAGCAGCTTAACCCTCCCTTCAGGCGAGCAGTACTTC
CASSLTLPSGEQYF
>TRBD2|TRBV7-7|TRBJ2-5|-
TGTGCCAGCAGCCCGGGGACTAGCGGGAGGGAGACCCAGTACTTC
CASSPGTSGRETQYF
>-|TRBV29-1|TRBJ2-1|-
TGCAGCGTTGAGCGGGCCCCTTGGGATGAGTTCTTC
CSVERAPWDEFF
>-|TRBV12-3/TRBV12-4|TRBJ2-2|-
TGTGCCAGCAGTTCAGGGACTTTGCCGGGCGAGGAGCTTTTT
CASSSGTLPGEELF
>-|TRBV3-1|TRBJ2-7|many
TGTGCCAGCAGCCAAGCGGGCAGGGTCCCCTACGAGCAGTACTTC
CASSQAGRVPYEQYF
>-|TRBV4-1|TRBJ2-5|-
TGCGCCAGCAGCCAGGTGCACCAAGAGACCCAGTACTTC
CASSQVHQETQYF
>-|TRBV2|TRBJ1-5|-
TGTGCCAGCGGGTCCATAATGGATCAGCCCCAGCATTTT
CASGSIMDQPQHF
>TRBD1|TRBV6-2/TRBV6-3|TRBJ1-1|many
TGTGCCAGCAGATACGGACAGGCTTGGACTGAAGCTTTCTTT
CASRYGQAWTEAFF
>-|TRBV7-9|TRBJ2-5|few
TGTGCCAGCAGCCTACGGACAGAAGAGACCCAGTACTTC
CASSLRTEETQYF
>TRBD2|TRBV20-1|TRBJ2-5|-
TGCAGTGCTAGGGACCCGGGACTAGATCAGGAGACCCAGTACTTC
CSARDPGLDQETQYF
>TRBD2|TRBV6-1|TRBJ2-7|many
TGTGCCAGCATGGGACAGGCGGGACTAGCGGGAGGGTACGAGCAGTACTTC
CASMGQAGLAGGYEQYF
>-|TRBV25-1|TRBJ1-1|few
TGTGCCAGCAGAGCCGTGAACACTGAAGCTTTCTTT
CASRAVNTEAFF
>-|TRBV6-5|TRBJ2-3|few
TGTGCCAGCAGTTACTCGTCCAGCACAGATACGCAGTATTTT
CASSYSSSTDTQYF
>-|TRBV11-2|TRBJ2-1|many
TGTGCCAGCAGCTTTACCGTGCGGGCTGGGGAGCAGTTCTTC
CASSFTVRAGEQFF
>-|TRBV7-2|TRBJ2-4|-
TGTGCCAGCAGCTCTCCGGGGGGACAGCACAAAAACATTCAGTACTTC
CASSSPGGQHKNIQYF
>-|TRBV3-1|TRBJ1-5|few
TGTGCCAGCAGCCAAGATCTCTCAGGGGTCAATCAGCCCCAGCATTTT
CASSQDLSGVNQPQHF
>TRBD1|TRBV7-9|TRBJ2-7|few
TGTGCCAGCAGCCCGGGGACAGGAAGCTGGTACGAGCAGTACTTC
CASSPGTGSWYEQYF
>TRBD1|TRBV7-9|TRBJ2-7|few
TGTGCCAGCAGGGGACCGGGACAGGGCGGCGAGCAGTACTTC
CASRGPGQGGEQYF
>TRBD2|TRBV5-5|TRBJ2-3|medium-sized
TGTGCCAGCAGCCCCCGGGTTAGCGGGGGCACAGATACGCAGTATTTT
CASSPRVSGGTDTQYF
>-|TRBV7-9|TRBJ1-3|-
TGTGCCAGCACCTCGGATAGCTCTGGAAACACCATATATTTT
CASTSDSSGNTIYF
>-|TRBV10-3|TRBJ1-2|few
TGTGCCATCAGTGAGTGGGGAAACTATGGCTACACCTTC
CAISEWGNYGYTF
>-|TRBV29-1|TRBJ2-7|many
TGCAGCGTTGTAGTTCCCCGCGACGGCGAGCAGTACTTC
CSVVVPRDGEQYF
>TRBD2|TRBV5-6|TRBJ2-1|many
TGTGCCAGCAGCGTGGGACTAGCGGGAGACCGCTCCTACAATGAGCAGTTCTTC
CASSVGLAGDRSYNEQFF
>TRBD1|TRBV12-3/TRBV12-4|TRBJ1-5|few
TGTGCCAGCACCACAGGGGTACAGCCCCAGCATTTT
CASTTGVQPQHF
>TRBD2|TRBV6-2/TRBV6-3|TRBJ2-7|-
TGTGCCAGCAGCTTAGCGGGGTTCTCCTACGAGCAGTACTTC
CASSLAGFSYEQYF
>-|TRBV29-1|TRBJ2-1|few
TGCAGCGTTGAATTCGGCGTAGGGACTTCTTACAATGAGCAGTTCTTC
CSVEFGVGTSYNEQFF
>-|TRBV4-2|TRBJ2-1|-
TGTGCCAGCAGCCAAGAATTGGGACACTACAATGAGCAGTTCTTC
CASSQELGHYNEQFF
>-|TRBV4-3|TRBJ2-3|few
TGCGCCAGCAGCCCAAAACCAGGATCTAGCACAGATACGCAGTATTTT
CASSPKPGSSTDTQYF
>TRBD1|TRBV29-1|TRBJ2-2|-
TGCAGCGGCGGTGACAGGGGCGGGCACACCGGGGAGCTGTTTTTT
CSGGDRGGHTGELFF